The 28 T cell receptor beta chains below come from one sample, sequenced in a study of T cell changes during pregnancy in multiple sclerosis. Repertoires were generated with immunoSEQ multiplex PCR, while TCRdb's copy carries only in-frame clones and drops some. The data contain fewer than 25,000 clones, around 88% of them singletons. The input for sequencing was CD8+ T cells from peripheral blood mononuclear cells, taken in the first trimester of pregnancy. The receptors here all came from a female donor with multiple sclerosis, enrolled in a pregnancy study.

The genes are TRBV7-2 and TRBJ2-1; D is unresolved. Trimming removed 4 bases at V and 5 bases at J, with 6 bases between. The CDR3 length is 12 residues. Germline V gene sequence: CDR1 SGHTA, CDR2 FQGNSA. The CDR3 DNA is TGTGCCAGCAGCTCGATAGACAATGAGCAGTTCTTC. Amino acid sequence: CASSSIDNEQFF.

This chain connects TRBV5-4 to TRBJ2-2; 11 nucleotides line up with TRBD1. CDR3 size: 14 residues. J gave up 6 bases and V 5 bases, and 3 bases lay outside the gene matches. The V gene's germline CDR1 is SGHNT and CDR2 YYREEE (reference sequence). This chain's CDR3 is CASRGTGGPGELFF. CDR3 in DNA: TGTGCCAGCAGAGGGACAGGGGGGCCCGGGGAGCTGTTTTTT.

The CDR3 is CASSGGTGLLNTEAFF. Here the CDR3 DNA reads TGTGCCAGCAGCGGAGGGACAGGGCTCCTGAACACTGAAGCTTTCTTT. The chain employs TRBV9 and TRBJ1-1; the match to TRBD1 covers 9 bases. V lost 3 bases to trimming and J lost 0 bases; unmatched junction nucleotides: 6. Germline V gene data show CDR1 as SGDLS and CDR2 as YYNGEE. The CDR3 has 16 amino acids.

The chain recombines TRBV6-4 with TRBJ1-4, with a weak D call TRBD1 (6 bases). V was shortened by 6 bases and J by 3 bases, with 14 bases between the two germline ends. This CDR3 comprises 15 residues. The germline V gene has CDR1 MRHNA and CDR2 SNTAGT. The CDR3 DNA sequence: TGTGCCAGCAGGCCGACAGGCTCGGCTAATGAAAAACTGTTTTTT. Translating gives CASRPTGSANEKLFF.

This clone showed up just a few times. The rearrangement joins TRBV19 to TRBJ2-1, with D possibly TRBD1 on 5 matching bases. CDR3 length: 13 residues. Trimming took 5 bases from V and 8 from J, leaving 13 bases between them. Germline lookup yields CDR1 LNHDA and CDR2 SQIVND (reference sequence). The CDR3 DNA reads TGTGCCAGTAGTCGACAGTATCTTCATGAGCAGTTCTTC. Translating it yields CASSRQYLHEQFF.

This sequence joins TRBV30 and TRBJ2-6; D not certain. The CDR3 length is 12 residues. CDR1 is GTSNPN and CDR2 is SVGIG in the germline V gene (reference sequence). V was pared by 7 bases and J by 1 base, with 5 bases between. The CDR3 bases are TGTGCCTTCGGGTCTGGGGCCAACGTCCTGACTTTC. Translation gives CAFGSGANVLTF.

The V gene is TRBV4-1, the J gene TRBJ1-1; D is perhaps TRBD1 (6 bases). CDR3 length: 14 residues. Trimming shortened V by 4 bases and J by 1 base, and 10 bases separated the two germline ends. Germline CDR1 is MGHRA and CDR2 is YSYEKL. The CDR3 region is CASSPTDRNTEAFF. CDR3 nucleotides: TGCGCCAGCAGCCCGACGGACAGGAACACTGAAGCTTTCTTT.

The chain carries TRBV4-2 and TRBJ1-1; D remains ambiguous. CDR1 and CDR2 from the germline V gene are LGHNA and YNFKEQ. This CDR3 contains 16 residues. V lost 3 bases, J lost 3 bases, and 17 bases lay in between. The CDR3 region is CASSHPGELYYTEAFF. CDR3 in DNA: TGTGCCAGCAGCCACCCGGGAGAACTCTATTACACTGAAGCTTTCTTT.

The chain combines TRBV14 with TRBJ2-1, with D uncertain. The germline V gene has CDR1 SGHDN and CDR2 FVKESK. Trimming shortened V by 0 bases and J by 7 bases, and 7 bases separated the two germline ends. The CDR3 runs 13 residues. The CDR3 DNA reads TGTGCCAGCAGCCAAGACTTGCGAAATGAGCAGTTCTTC. Its protein is CASSQDLRNEQFF.

J is TRBJ1-1 and V is TRBV5-8; possibly TRBD1 for D (5 bases). The CDR3 is made up of 17 amino acids. Per the germline V gene, CDR1 is SGHTS and CDR2 is YDEGEE. Trimming took 2 bases from V and 3 from J, leaving 20 bases between them. The CDR3: CASSFGQGGLRDTEAFF. CDR3 DNA: TGTGCCAGCAGCTTTGGGCAGGGCGGCCTTAGAGACACTGAAGCTTTCTTT.

Within the sample, this clone is medium-sized (0.01 to 0.1%). This chain links TRBV28 with TRBJ2-2; 14 nucleotides align to TRBD2. Germline V lookup: CDR1 MDHEN, CDR2 SYDVKM. The CDR3 contains 17 residues. Trimming cost V 3 bases and J 7 bases; bases outside gene matches: 7. Here the CDR3 reads CASSFGTSGSFSGELFF. The DNA of the CDR3 is TGTGCCAGCAGTTTCGGGACTAGCGGGAGTTTTAGCGGGGAGCTGTTTTTT.

This chain joins TRBV5-4 and TRBJ2-7, with D possibly TRBD1 on 5 matching bases. The CDR3 loop spans 12 amino acids. V gave up 1 base and J gave up 6 bases, with 8 bases separating them. Germline V gene sequence: CDR1 SGHNT, CDR2 YYREEE (reference sequence). DNA of the CDR3: TGTGCCAGCAGCTTGTCAGGGCGCGAGCAGTACTTC. Residues: CASSLSGREQYF.

The V call is TRBV27, the J call TRBJ2-3, with TRBD2 identical over 9 bases. The CDR3 extends over 14 amino acids. Trimming removed 5 bases from V and 7 bases from J; junction bases left unmatched: 7. Germline CDR1 reads MNHEY; CDR2 reads SMNVEV (reference sequence). The CDR3 DNA follows: TGTGCCAGCAGTCTTAGCGGGAGTTTGAATACGCAGTATTTT. Translation: CASSLSGSLNTQYF.

The chain links TRBV28 to TRBJ2-1; D is ambiguous. The V end was cut by 7 bases, the J end by 2 bases, with 12 bases between. The length of the CDR3 is 14 residues. The V gene's germline CDR1 is MDHEN and CDR2 SYDVKM. CDR3 nucleotide sequence: TGTGCCAGCAACCAAGCGCAGACCTACAATGAGCAGTTCTTC. It encodes CASNQAQTYNEQFF.

The chain combines TRBV15 with TRBJ2-1; maybe TRBD2 (6 bases). Trimming cost V 4 bases and J 8 bases, with 15 bases left between them. The CDR3 covers 14 residues. Germline V lookup: CDR1 LNHNV, CDR2 YYDKDF (reference sequence). The CDR3 reads CATSIGGAVHEQFF. The CDR3, as DNA: TGTGCCACCAGCATAGGAGGGGCAGTACATGAGCAGTTCTTC.

This clone was recorded only once. This rearrangement joins TRBV4-2 to TRBJ1-1, with 8 positions matching TRBD1. This CDR3 is 12 amino acids long. Germline CDR1 reads LGHNA; CDR2 reads YNFKEQ. V lost 0 bases and J lost 13; bases outside the gene matches: 4. The CDR3 DNA reads TGTGCCAGCAGCCAAGAGGACAGGGTCGTTTTCTTT. Its protein is CASSQEDRVVFF.

The CDR3 is CASRPTGLDNEQFF. The CDR3 bases are TGTGCCAGCAGGCCCACAGGGCTGGACAATGAGCAGTTCTTC. This chain joins TRBV5-8 and TRBJ2-1; D possibly corresponds to TRBD1 (6 bases). V lost 5 bases, J lost 5 bases, and 14 bases lay in between. This CDR3 spans 14 amino acids. Germline values: CDR1 SGHTS, CDR2 YDEGEE.

This chain links TRBV27 with TRBJ2-5, with D tentatively TRBD1 (6 bases). In germline, CDR1 is MNHEY, CDR2 SMNVEV (reference sequence). Trimming cost V 5 bases and J 3 bases, with 16 bases left between them. This CDR3 contains 15 residues. The CDR3 protein is CASSPRRGGEETQYF. The CDR3 nucleotides read TGTGCCAGCAGTCCGCGGAGAGGGGGAGAAGAGACCCAGTACTTC.

The table lists this clone with a count of one. The V and J genes are TRBV18 and TRBJ2-1; 7 bases line up with TRBD2. V lost 1 base, J lost 5 bases, and 14 bases stayed unmatched. The CDR3 runs 18 residues. Germline assignment: CDR1 KGHSH and CDR2 LQKENI. In nucleotides, the CDR3 is TGTGCCAGCTCACCACAAGCGGGGTCCTTGATCGTGCACAATGAGCAGTTCTTC. It translates to CASSPQAGSLIVHNEQFF.

This chain uses TRBV11-3 with TRBJ2-1, with 8 bases lining up with TRBD2. The J segment lost 5 bases and the V segment lost 5 bases, leaving 8 bases of the junction unmatched. CDR3 length equals 15 residues. The germline V gene encodes CDR1 SGHNT and CDR2 YENEEA. The DNA for the CDR3 is TGTGCCAGCAGCCCTAGTTGGCGGGAGGACAATGAGCAGTTCTTC. Amino acids: CASSPSWREDNEQFF.

In DNA, the CDR3 is TGTGCCAGCAGTCCACGACAGGGAGGAGACGGGGAGCTGTTTTTT. Amino acids: CASSPRQGGDGELFF. V gene TRBV27 combines with J gene TRBJ2-2, with D perhaps matching TRBD1 (7 bases). The germline V and J ends were trimmed by 5 bases and 7 bases, with 17 bases remaining between them. CDR1 is MNHEY and CDR2 is SMNVEV in the germline V gene (reference sequence). The CDR3 sequence is 15 residues long.

The genes are TRBV27 and TRBJ2-7, with 8 bases that match TRBD1. Germline V gene lookup returns CDR1 MNHEY and CDR2 SMNVEV (reference sequence). The CDR3 length is 15 residues. V gave up 4 bases and J gave up 9 bases; unmatched junction bases: 14. CDR3 in DNA: TGTGCCAGCAGTTCCCTGATGGACAGGGACGGTGTGCAGTACTTC. Translating it yields CASSSLMDRDGVQYF.

The chain carries TRBV7-9 and TRBJ2-7; tentatively, D is TRBD2 (6 bases). The CDR3 is made up of 15 amino acids. The V end was cut by 5 bases, the J end by 2 bases, with 16 bases between. Germline V gene lookup returns CDR1 SEHNR and CDR2 FQNEAQ (reference sequence). The CDR3 reads CASSPRLAPAYEQYF. For the CDR3, the DNA is TGTGCCAGCAGCCCGCGGCTAGCGCCTGCCTACGAGCAGTACTTC. The full variable domain, completed using reference TRBV7-9 and TRBJ2-7, is DTGVSQNPRHKITKRGQNVTFRCDPISEHNRLYWYRQTLGQGPEFLTYFQNEAQLEKSRLLSDRFSAERPKGSFSTLEIQRTEQGDSAMYLCASSPRLAPAYEQYFGPGTRLTVT.

The chain joins TRBV6-4 to TRBJ2-1; TRBD2 is a possible D gene (5 bases). Germline V gene sequence: CDR1 MRHNA, CDR2 SNTAGT. Trimming pared 1 base from V and 9 bases from J, leaving 10 bases between. CDR3 length equals 13 residues. This chain's CDR3 is CASSDLLESEQFF. CDR3 sequence (DNA): TGTGCCAGCAGTGACTTACTAGAGTCTGAGCAGTTCTTC.

The rearrangement joins TRBV27 to TRBJ2-7; TRBD1 might be the D (5 bases). Looked up from germline, CDR1 is MNHEY and CDR2 is SMNVEV (reference sequence). The CDR3 consists of 13 residues. V was trimmed by 4 bases and J by 0 bases, leaving 7 bases between them. The CDR3 is CASSWGGSYEQYF. The CDR3 bases are TGTGCCAGCAGTTGGGGCGGCTCCTACGAGCAGTACTTC.

The gene calls are TRBV5-1 and TRBJ2-7; maybe TRBD1 (5 bases). Per the germline V gene, CDR1 is SGHRS and CDR2 is YFSETQ. The CDR3 consists of 15 residues. V was cut by 3 bases and J by 11 bases, with 24 bases left in between. CDR3 nucleotide sequence: TGCGCCAGCAGCTCATGGACACCTCAAGCCGGGTATGAGTACTTC. It is translated as CASSSWTPQAGYEYF.

CDR3 DNA sequence: TGTGCCAGCAGTGGGGGGGGAGAGACCCAGTACTTC. Amino acid sequence: CASSGGGETQYF. The chain couples TRBV7-6 to TRBJ2-5; 7 bases map to TRBD2. The CDR3 is 12 amino acids. Germline assignment: CDR1 SGHVS and CDR2 FNYEAQ. The J segment lost 4 bases and the V segment lost 6 bases, leaving 2 bases of the junction unmatched.

The chain employs TRBV10-3 and TRBJ2-1; possibly TRBD2 for D (5 bases). Deletions cut 0 bases from V and 8 bases from J, with 8 bases between. CDR1 and CDR2 (germline): ENHRY, SYGVKD. The CDR3 consists of 13 residues. The CDR3 region has the DNA TGTGCCATCAGTGAGTCAGCGGCAGATGAGCAGTTCTTC. This codes for CAISESAADEQFF.